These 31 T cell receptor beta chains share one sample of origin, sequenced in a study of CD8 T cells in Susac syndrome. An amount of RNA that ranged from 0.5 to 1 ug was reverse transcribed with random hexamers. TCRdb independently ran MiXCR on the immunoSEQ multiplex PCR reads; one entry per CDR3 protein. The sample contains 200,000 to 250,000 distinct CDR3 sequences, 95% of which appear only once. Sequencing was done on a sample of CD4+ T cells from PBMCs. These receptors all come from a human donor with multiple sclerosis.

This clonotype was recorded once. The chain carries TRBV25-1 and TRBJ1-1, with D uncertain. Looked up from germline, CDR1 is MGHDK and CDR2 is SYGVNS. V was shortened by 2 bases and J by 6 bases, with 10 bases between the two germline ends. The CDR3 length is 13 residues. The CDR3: CASSEVNFPEAFF. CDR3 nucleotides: TGTGCCAGCAGTGAAGTTAACTTCCCTGAAGCTTTCTTT.

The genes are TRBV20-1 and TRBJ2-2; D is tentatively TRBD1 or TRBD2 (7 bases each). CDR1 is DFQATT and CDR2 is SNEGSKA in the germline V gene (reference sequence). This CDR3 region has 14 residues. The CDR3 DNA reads TGCAGCGCAGGGGGGGGCGGAAGCACCGGGGAGCTGTTTTTT. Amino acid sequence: CSAGGGGSTGELFF.

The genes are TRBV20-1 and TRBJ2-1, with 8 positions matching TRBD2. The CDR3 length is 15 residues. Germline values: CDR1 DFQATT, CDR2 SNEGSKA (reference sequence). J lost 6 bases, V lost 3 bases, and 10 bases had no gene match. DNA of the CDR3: TGCAGTGCTAGTCCCCTGAGCGGGAGCGGCAATGAGCAGTTCTTC. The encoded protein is CSASPLSGSGNEQFF.

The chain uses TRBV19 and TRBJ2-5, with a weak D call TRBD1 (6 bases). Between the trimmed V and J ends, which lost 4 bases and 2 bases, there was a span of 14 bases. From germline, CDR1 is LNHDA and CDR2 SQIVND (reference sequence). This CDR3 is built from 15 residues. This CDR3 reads CASSTGTLGQETQYF. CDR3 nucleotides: TGTGCCAGTAGTACCGGGACACTGGGGCAAGAGACCCAGTACTTC.

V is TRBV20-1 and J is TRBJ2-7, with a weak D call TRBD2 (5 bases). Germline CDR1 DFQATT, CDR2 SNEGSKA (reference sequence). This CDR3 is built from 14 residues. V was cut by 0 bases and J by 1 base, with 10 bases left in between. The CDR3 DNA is TGCAGTGCTAGAGATCCCGGGAATTCCTACGAGCAGTACTTC. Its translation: CSARDPGNSYEQYF.

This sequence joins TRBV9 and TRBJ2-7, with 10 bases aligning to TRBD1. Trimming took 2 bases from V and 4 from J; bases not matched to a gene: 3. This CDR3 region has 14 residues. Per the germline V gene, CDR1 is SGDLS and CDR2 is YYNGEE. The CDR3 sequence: CASSVGQGMYEQYF. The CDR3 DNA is TGTGCCAGCAGCGTGGGACAGGGGATGTACGAGCAGTACTTC. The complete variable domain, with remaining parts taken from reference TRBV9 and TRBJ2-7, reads DSGVTQTPKHLITATGQRVTLRCSPRSGDLSVYWYQQSLDQGLQFLIQYYNGEERAKGNILERFSAQQFPDLHSELNLSSLELGDSALYFCASSVGQGMYEQYFGPGTRLTVT.

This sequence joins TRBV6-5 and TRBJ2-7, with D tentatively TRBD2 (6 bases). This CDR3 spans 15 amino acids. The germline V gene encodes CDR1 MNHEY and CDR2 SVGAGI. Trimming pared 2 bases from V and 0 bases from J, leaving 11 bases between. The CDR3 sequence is CASSYEGGTSYEQYF. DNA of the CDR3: TGTGCCAGCAGTTACGAAGGCGGGACCTCCTACGAGCAGTACTTC.

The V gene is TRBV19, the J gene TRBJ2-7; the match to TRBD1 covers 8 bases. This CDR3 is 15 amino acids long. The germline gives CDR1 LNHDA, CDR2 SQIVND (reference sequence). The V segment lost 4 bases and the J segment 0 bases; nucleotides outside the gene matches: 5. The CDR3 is CASSSGQGHSYEQYF. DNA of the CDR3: TGTGCCAGTAGTAGCGGACAGGGCCACTCCTACGAGCAGTACTTC.

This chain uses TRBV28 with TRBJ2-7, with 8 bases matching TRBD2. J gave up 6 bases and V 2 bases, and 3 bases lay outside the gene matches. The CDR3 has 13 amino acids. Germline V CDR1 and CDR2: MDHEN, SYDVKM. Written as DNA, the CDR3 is TGTGCCAGCAGTTTAGCGGGAGGAGGCGAGCAGTACTTC. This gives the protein CASSLAGGGEQYF.

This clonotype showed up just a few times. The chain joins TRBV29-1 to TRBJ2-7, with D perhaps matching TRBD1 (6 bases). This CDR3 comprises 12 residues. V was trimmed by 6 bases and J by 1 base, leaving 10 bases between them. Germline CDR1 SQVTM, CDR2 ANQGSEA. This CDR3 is CSVEGHSYEQYF. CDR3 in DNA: TGCAGCGTCGAGGGACATTCCTACGAGCAGTACTTC.

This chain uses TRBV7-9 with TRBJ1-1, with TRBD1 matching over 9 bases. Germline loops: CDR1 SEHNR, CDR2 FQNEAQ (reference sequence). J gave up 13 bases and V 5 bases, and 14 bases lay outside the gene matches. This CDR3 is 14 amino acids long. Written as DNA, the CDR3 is TGTGCCAGCAGCCAGAAGGGGACAGGGTCTTTCGGTTTCTTT. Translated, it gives CASSQKGTGSFGFF.

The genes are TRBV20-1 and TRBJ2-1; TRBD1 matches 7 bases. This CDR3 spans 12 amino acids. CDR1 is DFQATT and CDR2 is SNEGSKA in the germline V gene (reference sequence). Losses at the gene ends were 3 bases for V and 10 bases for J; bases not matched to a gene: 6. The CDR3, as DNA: TGCAGTGCTAGGCGACAGGGCAGCGAGCAGTTCTTC. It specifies CSARRQGSEQFF.

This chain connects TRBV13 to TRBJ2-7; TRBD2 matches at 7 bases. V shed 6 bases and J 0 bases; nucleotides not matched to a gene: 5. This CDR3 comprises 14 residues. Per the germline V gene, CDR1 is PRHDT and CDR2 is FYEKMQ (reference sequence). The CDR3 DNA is TGTGCCAGCAGAACAGGACTAGGCTCCTACGAGCAGTACTTC. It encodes CASRTGLGSYEQYF. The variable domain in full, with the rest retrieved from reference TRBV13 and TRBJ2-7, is AAGVIQSPRHLIKEKRETATLKCYPIPRHDTVYWYQQGPGQDPQFLISFYEKMQSDKGSIPDRFSAQQFSDYHSELNMSSLELGDSALYFCASRTGLGSYEQYFGPGTRLTVT.

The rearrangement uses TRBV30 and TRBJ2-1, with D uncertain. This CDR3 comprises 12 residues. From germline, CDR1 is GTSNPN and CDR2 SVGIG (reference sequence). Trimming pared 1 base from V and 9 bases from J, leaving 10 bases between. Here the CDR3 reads CAWSGVGREQFF. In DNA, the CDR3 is TGTGCCTGGAGTGGGGTTGGGCGTGAGCAGTTCTTC.

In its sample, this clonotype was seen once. As DNA, the CDR3 is TGTGCCAGCATCTTACAAGGGACAAGGGAGCAGTACTTC. Translated, it gives CASILQGTREQYF. This chain links TRBV6-2 or TRBV6-3 with TRBJ2-7; weak D call: TRBD1 (6 bases). With 7 bases removed from V and 7 bases from J, the gap between germline ends came to 17 bases. The CDR3 sequence is 13 residues long. CDR1 is MNHEY, CDR2 SVGEGT, per germline.

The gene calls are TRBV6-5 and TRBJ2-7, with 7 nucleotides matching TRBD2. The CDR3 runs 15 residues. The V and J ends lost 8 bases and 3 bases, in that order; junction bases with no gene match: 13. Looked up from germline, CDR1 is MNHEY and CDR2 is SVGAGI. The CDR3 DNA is TGTGCCAGCTCCCCGGGCGGCCCGGGGGGCTACGAGCAGTACTTC. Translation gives CASSPGGPGGYEQYF.

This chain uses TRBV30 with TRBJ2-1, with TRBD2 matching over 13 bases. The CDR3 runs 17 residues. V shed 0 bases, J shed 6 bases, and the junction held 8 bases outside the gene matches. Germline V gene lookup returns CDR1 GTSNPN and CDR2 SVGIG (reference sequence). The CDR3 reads CAWSVRTSGSRVNEQFF. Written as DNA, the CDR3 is TGTGCCTGGAGTGTAAGGACTAGCGGGAGCAGGGTCAATGAGCAGTTCTTC.

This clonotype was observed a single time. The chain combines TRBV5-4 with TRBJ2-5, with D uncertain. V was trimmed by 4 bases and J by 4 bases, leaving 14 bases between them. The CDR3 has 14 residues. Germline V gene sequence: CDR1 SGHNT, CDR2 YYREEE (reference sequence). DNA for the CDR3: TGTGCCAGCAGCCCCCGGATTTCCCCAGAGACCCAGTACTTC. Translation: CASSPRISPETQYF.

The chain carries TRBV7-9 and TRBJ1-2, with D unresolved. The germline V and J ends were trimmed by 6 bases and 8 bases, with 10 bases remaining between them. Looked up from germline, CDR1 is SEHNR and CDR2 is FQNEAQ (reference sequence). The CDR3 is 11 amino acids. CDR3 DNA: TGTGCCAGCAGTGAACAGATCGGCTACACCTTC. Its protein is CASSEQIGYTF.

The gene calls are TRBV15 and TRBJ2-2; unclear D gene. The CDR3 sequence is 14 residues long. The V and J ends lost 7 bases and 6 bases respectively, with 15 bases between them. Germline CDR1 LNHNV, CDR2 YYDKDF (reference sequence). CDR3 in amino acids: CATTKNSGSGELFF. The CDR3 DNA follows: TGTGCCACCACCAAGAACTCTGGCTCCGGGGAGCTGTTTTTT.

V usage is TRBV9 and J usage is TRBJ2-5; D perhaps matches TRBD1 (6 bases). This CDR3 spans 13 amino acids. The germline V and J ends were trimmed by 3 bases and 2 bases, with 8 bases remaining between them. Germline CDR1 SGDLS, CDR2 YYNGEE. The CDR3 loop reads CASSGGQQETQYF. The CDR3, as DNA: TGTGCCAGCAGCGGAGGACAGCAAGAGACCCAGTACTTC.

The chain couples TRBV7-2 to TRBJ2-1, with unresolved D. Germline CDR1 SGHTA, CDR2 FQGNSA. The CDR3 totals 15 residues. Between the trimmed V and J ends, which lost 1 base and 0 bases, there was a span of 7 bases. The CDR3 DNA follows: TGTGCCAGCAGCTTAGACGTGAGCTCCTACAATGAGCAGTTCTTC. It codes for CASSLDVSSYNEQFF.

CDR3 bases: TGTGCCACCCGCCGGGACAGCACCACGGGGGAGCTGTTTTTT. It is translated as CATRRDSTTGELFF. The chain joins TRBV6-1 to TRBJ2-2, with 7 positions matching TRBD1. The CDR3 is 14 amino acids. Germline V CDR1 and CDR2: MNHNS, SASEGT. With V trimmed by 10 bases and J by 8 bases, 13 bases remained unmatched.

The DNA for the CDR3 is TGTGCCAGCAGCTTAGGACAGGGAAGTCTCGAGCAGTACTTC. Encoded protein: CASSLGQGSLEQYF. The V and J genes are TRBV9 and TRBJ2-7, with 8 nucleotides matching TRBD1. The CDR3 has 14 residues. V lost 4 bases to trimming and J lost 6 bases; unmatched junction nucleotides: 9. Germline-derived CDR1 and CDR2 are SGDLS and YYNGEE.

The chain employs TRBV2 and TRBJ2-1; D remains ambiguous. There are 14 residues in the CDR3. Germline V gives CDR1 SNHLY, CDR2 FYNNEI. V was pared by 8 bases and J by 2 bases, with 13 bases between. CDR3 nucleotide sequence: TGTGCCAGCTCTCCACAGCTAACCTACAATGAGCAGTTCTTC. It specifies CASSPQLTYNEQFF.

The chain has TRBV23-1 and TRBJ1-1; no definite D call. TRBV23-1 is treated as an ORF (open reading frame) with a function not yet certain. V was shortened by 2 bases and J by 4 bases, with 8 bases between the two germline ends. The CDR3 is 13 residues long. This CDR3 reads CASSQRCGTEAFF. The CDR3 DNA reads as TGCGCCAGCAGTCAAAGGTGCGGCACTGAAGCTTTCTTT.

The CDR3, as DNA: TGTGCCAGCGGGGGATACAACGAGCAGTACTTC. Its translation is CASGGYNEQYF. The chain has TRBV25-1 and TRBJ2-7; D possibly matches TRBD1 or TRBD2 (5 bases each). CDR1 is MGHDK and CDR2 is SYGVNS in the germline V gene. The CDR3 sequence is 11 residues long. Trimming took 8 bases from V and 5 from J, leaving 10 bases between them.

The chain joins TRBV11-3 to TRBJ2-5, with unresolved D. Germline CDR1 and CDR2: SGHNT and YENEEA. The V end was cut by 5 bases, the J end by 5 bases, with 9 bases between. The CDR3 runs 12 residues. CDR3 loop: CASSQGYETQYF. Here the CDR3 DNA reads TGTGCCAGCAGCCAAGGTTACGAGACCCAGTACTTC.

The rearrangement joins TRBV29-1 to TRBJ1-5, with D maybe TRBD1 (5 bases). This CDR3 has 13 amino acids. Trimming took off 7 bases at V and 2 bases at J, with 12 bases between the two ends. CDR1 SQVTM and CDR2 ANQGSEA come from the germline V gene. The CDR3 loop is CSATKGGNQPQHF. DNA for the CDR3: TGCAGCGCCACGAAAGGGGGCAATCAGCCCCAGCATTTT.

The CDR3 loop is CAWSVLASSTDTQYF. In nucleotides, the CDR3 is TGTGCCTGGAGTGTACTGGCTTCTAGCACAGATACGCAGTATTTT. This chain joins TRBV30 and TRBJ2-3; D gene ambiguous. V lost 0 bases and J 0 bases, leaving 10 bases between the germline ends. This CDR3 comprises 15 residues. CDR1 GTSNPN and CDR2 SVGIG come from the germline V gene (reference sequence).

The CDR3 is CAWSVLAAFGTDTQYF. DNA of the CDR3: TGTGCCTGGTCCGTACTAGCGGCTTTTGGTACGGATACGCAGTATTTT. The rearrangement links TRBV30 to TRBJ2-3, with 8 bases identical to TRBD2. The germline gives CDR1 GTSNPN, CDR2 SVGIG (reference sequence). This CDR3 is 16 amino acids long. V lost 5 bases to trimming and J lost 6 bases; unmatched junction nucleotides: 16.